The 2 T cell receptor beta chains given below trace back to one sample, sequenced in a study of shared clonotypes between healthy human individuals. It was CD45RO-negative cells, positively selected for CCR7, that made up naive CD8 cells, with terminally differentiated effector memory CD45RA+ cells excluded. TCRdb's table, derived via immunoSEQ multiplex PCR, lists solely in-frame clones and lacks some. This sample has around 2.1 million clones; just over 90% occur once, and the top ten carry under 2%. The sample taken for sequencing was naive CD8+ T cells from PBMCs. All receptors derive from a man aged 18-30 years in good health. Some clones in this sample may be carry-over from other donors' samples.

The CDR3 loop reads CASSPQGYSDEQYF. DNA for the CDR3: TGTGCCAGCAGCCCCCAGGGCTACTCGGACGAGCAGTACTTC. The rearrangement links TRBV11-2 to TRBJ2-7; tentatively, D is TRBD1 (5 bases). This CDR3 contains 14 residues. Trimming took 5 bases from V and 5 from J, leaving 16 bases between them. Looked up from germline, CDR1 is SGHAT and CDR2 is FQNNGV.

This clone has just a few counts. The chain recombines TRBV13 with TRBJ1-2; the D gene is possibly TRBD1 (6 bases). This CDR3 spans 13 amino acids. Germline V gene lookup returns CDR1 PRHDT and CDR2 FYEKMQ (reference sequence). V lost 2 bases, J lost 2 bases, and 6 bases lay in between. In nucleotides, the CDR3 is TGTGCCAGCAGCTTACAGGGGAACTATGGCTACACCTTC. It is translated as CASSLQGNYGYTF. Full variable domain (remainder filled in from reference TRBV13 and TRBJ1-2): AAGVIQSPRHLIKEKRETATLKCYPIPRHDTVYWYQQGPGQDPQFLISFYEKMQSDKGSIPDRFSAQQFSDYHSELNMSSLELGDSALYFCASSLQGNYGYTFGSGTRLTVV.